This T cell receptor (beta chain) appears in the sequencing data of a study of response to subunit inactivated influenza vaccine. Study observations and caveats: Authors suggested each seasonal influenza vaccination recruits few new T cells.

TCRdb re-derived calls from the RT-PCR reads in MiXCR, one entry per CDR3 protein. The sample shows hundreds of thousands of distinct CDR3 sequences, 11% to 15% of them seen only once. On this clonotype itself: Its matching antigen is unknown.

The germline V gene encodes CDR1 SNHLY and CDR2 FYNNEI. This CDR3 has 14 residues. V was clipped by 6 bases and J by 7 bases; unmatched bases: 6. This chain joins TRBV2 and TRBJ1-6; 7 bases fit TRBD1. The sequence came from a man aged 50 to 60 who received an inactivated influenza vaccine. The specimen was PBMCs from blood, collected roughly 2 weeks before vaccination. The CDR3 sequence is CASRETGKNSPLHF. CDR3 nucleotide sequence: TGTGCCAGCAGAGAGACAGGGAAAAATTCACCCCTCCACTTT.